This is a list of T cell receptor beta chains from one sample in a study of blood T cell repertoires in COVID-19. TCRdb's table, derived via immunoSEQ multiplex PCR, lists solely in-frame clones and lacks some. The data hold about 24,000 clones, with 86% observed a single time. The sample was peripheral blood. The receptor set was obtained from a human donor with active COVID-19. The donor label of this sample is uncertain. CDR3s include the opening cysteine and the closing phenylalanine or tryptophan. Fields, in order: V gene, J gene, D gene, clone size, CDR3 DNA, CDR3 protein. The D gene is left open where the match is weak. Clone size, where shown, is once, few, many, or a class for clones that have expanded.

>TRBV4-2|TRBJ2-7|NA|NA
TGTGCCAGCAGCCAAGCTCCGTTCGGGTCCTCCTACGAGCAGTACTTC
CASSQAPFGSSYEQYF
>TRBV11-2|TRBJ2-3|TRBD1|NA
TGTGCCAGCACCCAGGGACAGGGGGTGTTCACAGATACGCAGTATTTT
CASTQGQGVFTDTQYF
>TRBV7-2|TRBJ2-7|NA|NA
TGTGCCAGCAGCGGGGGGGGGCCCCGATCCCTCGACGAGCAGTACTTC
CASSGGGPRSLDEQYF
>TRBV11-3|TRBJ2-7|NA|NA
TGTGCCAGCAGCTTATTCGGGGTCTCCTACGAGCAGTACTTC
CASSLFGVSYEQYF
>TRBV9|TRBJ2-2|NA|NA
TGTGCCAGCAGCGCAACGGGGGAGTACACCGGGGAGCTGTTTTTT
CASSATGEYTGELFF
>TRBV20-1|TRBJ1-1|TRBD1|NA
TGCAGCCCAGGGGGGAACACTGAAGCTTTCTTT
CSPGGNTEAFF
>TRBV12-5|TRBJ2-7|TRBD1|NA
TGTGCTAGTGGGAAACAAGGGACAGGGAACGAGCAGTACTTC
CASGKQGTGNEQYF
>TRBV9|TRBJ1-6|NA|NA
TGTGCCAGCAGCGTAAGGTCGGGGTCTAATTCACCCCTCCACTTT
CASSVRSGSNSPLHF
>TRBV18|TRBJ1-1|NA|NA
TGTGCCAGCTCACCGCAGACAGAGAACACTGAAGCTTTCTTT
CASSPQTENTEAFF
>TRBV28|TRBJ2-7|TRBD2|NA
TGTGCCAGCAGTAGATCTAGCGGGACCGTCTACGAGCAGTACTTC
CASSRSSGTVYEQYF
>TRBV9|TRBJ2-1|NA|NA
TGTGCCAGCAGCGTAGACTACCGCTACGATTACAATGAGCAGTTCTTC
CASSVDYRYDYNEQFF
>TRBV6-5|TRBJ2-1|NA|once
TGTGCCAGCAGTTACCGCGGATACTCCTACAATGAGCAGTTCTTC
CASSYRGYSYNEQFF
>TRBV7-9|TRBJ2-1|TRBD1|NA
TGTGCCAGCAGCTTACCGGGACAGGGAAATGAGCAGTTCTTC
CASSLPGQGNEQFF
>TRBV25-1|TRBJ1-2|TRBD1|NA
TGTGCCAGCAGTGGGACAGGTGGAGGACTAAGGGGCTACACCTTC
CASSGTGGGLRGYTF
>TRBV24-1|TRBJ2-7|TRBD2|NA
TGTGCCACCAGTGATACCGGGACTAGCTACGAGCAGTACTTC
CATSDTGTSYEQYF
>TRBV6-5|TRBJ2-1|TRBD2|NA
TGTGCCAGCAGTCCTGCGGGAGCGTACAATGAGCAGTTCTTC
CASSPAGAYNEQFF
>TRBV9|TRBJ2-2|TRBD1|NA
TGTGCCAGCAGTTCCCTGACAGGGACCACCGGGGAGCTGTTTTTT
CASSSLTGTTGELFF
>TRBV6-4|TRBJ1-2|NA|NA
TGTGCCAGCAGAACCGAACGAGGATACTATGGCTACACCTTC
CASRTERGYYGYTF
>TRBV5-4|TRBJ2-2|NA|NA
TGTGCCAGCAGCTTGGGAAGGACTTTTGGCGGGGAGCTGTTTTTT
CASSLGRTFGGELFF
>TRBV5-3|TRBJ2-1|TRBD2|NA
TGTGCCAGATACGCGGGAGGGCCGGGTGAGCAGTTCTTC
CARYAGGPGEQFF
>TRBV5-1|TRBJ2-7|TRBD1|NA
TGCGCCAGCAGCTTGGGACAGGGGGCGTTTTACGAGCAGTACTTC
CASSLGQGAFYEQYF
>TRBV5-1|TRBJ2-7|TRBD1|once
TGCGCCAGCAGCCCGGACAGGGGCCTCTCCTACGAGCAGTACTTC
CASSPDRGLSYEQYF
>TRBV5-4|TRBJ2-7|TRBD2|NA
TGTGCCAGCAGCTTGGGACTAGCGGGAGGGATCGAGCAGTACTTC
CASSLGLAGGIEQYF
>TRBV14|TRBJ1-2|NA|NA
TGTGCCAGCAGCCAAGATCTCAGGCACTATGGCTACACCTTC
CASSQDLRHYGYTF
>TRBV19|TRBJ1-2|NA|NA
TGTGCCAGCCAAGGGGTGGCCTATGGCTACACCTTC
CASQGVAYGYTF
>TRBV13|TRBJ2-1|NA|NA
TGTGCCAGCAGCTTAGGCATCGGGGACAATGAGCAGTTCTTC
CASSLGIGDNEQFF
>TRBV6-5|TRBJ2-1|TRBD1|NA
TGTGCCAGTGGGACAGGGGGAGGCAATGAGCAGTTCTTC
CASGTGGGNEQFF
>TRBV27|TRBJ1-4|NA|NA
TGTGCCAGCAGGTCAGGGGCAACTAATGAAAAACTGTTTTTT
CASRSGATNEKLFF
>TRBV7-8|TRBJ1-2|NA|NA
TGTGCCAGCAGCTTAGGGGCGTCAGTAAACTATGGCTACACCTTC
CASSLGASVNYGYTF
>TRBV19|TRBJ1-1|NA|NA
TGTGCCAGTAGTATAGGCTATAACACTGAAGCTTTCTTT
CASSIGYNTEAFF
>TRBV3-1/TRBV3-2|TRBJ2-2|TRBD1|NA
TGTGCCAGCAGCCAAGGGACAGGGGTTCGCACCGGGGAGCTGTTTTTT
CASSQGTGVRTGELFF
>TRBV7-2|TRBJ2-2|NA|NA
TGTGCCAGCAGCTTAGGGGCAGGGGTGAGCACCGGGGAGCTGTTTTTT
CASSLGAGVSTGELFF
>TRBV7-7|TRBJ2-5|TRBD2|NA
TGTGCTAGCAGCTCTCTAGCGGGCCGGCAAGAGACCCAGTACTTC
CASSSLAGRQETQYF
>TRBV7-8|TRBJ2-1|TRBD2|NA
TGTGCCAGCAGCCCGCGGGGGGGAAACTACAATGAGCAGTTCTTC
CASSPRGGNYNEQFF
>TRBV10-3|TRBJ1-1|TRBD1|NA
TGTGCCATAAGGACAGGGCCAAACACTGAAGCTTTCTTT
CAIRTGPNTEAFF
>TRBV5-1|TRBJ2-3|NA|NA
TGCGCCAGCAGCTTGGCCGAGGCTGCTGCACCAGATACGCAGTATTTT
CASSLAEAAAPDTQYF
>TRBV5-1|TRBJ1-2|NA|NA
TGCGCCAGCACCCTTGAACGGGGGGCGGGTGGCTACACCTTC
CASTLERGAGGYTF
>TRBV2|TRBJ2-5|NA|NA
TGTGCCAGCAATGTGGAGCGAGAGACCCAGTACTTC
CASNVERETQYF
>TRBV5-4|TRBJ1-3|NA|few
TGTGCCAGCAGCCCGGGAGGAGGGTACACTGGAAACACCATATATTTT
CASSPGGGYTGNTIYF
>TRBV2|TRBJ2-5|NA|NA
TGTGCCAGCAGTGTAGTAGAGACCCAGTACTTC
CASSVVETQYF
>TRBV6-2/TRBV6-3|TRBJ1-2|NA|NA
TGTGCCAGCAGTTATTTTGGCAGGGTCTATGGCTACACCTTC
CASSYFGRVYGYTF
>TRBV7-3|TRBJ2-1|TRBD2|few
TGTGCCAGCAGCTCTACCCGGACTAGCGGATACAATGAGCAGTTCTTC
CASSSTRTSGYNEQFF
>TRBV3-1/TRBV3-2|TRBJ2-1|TRBD2|NA
TGTGCCAGCAGCCCGGCAGCGGGAGGGCCAATTTATGAGCAGTTCTTC
CASSPAAGGPIYEQFF
>TRBV4-1|TRBJ2-1|TRBD2|NA
TGCGCCAGCAGCCAACTGCCCGGGGCGGGGGACAATGAGCAGTTCTTC
CASSQLPGAGDNEQFF
>TRBV6-5|TRBJ2-1|NA|NA
TGTGCCGGACAGAGGAGCTCCTACAATGAGCAGTTCTTC
CAGQRSSYNEQFF
>TRBV10-3|TRBJ2-1|TRBD2|NA
TGTGCCATCAGTGACCCGGGGCGGGAGCGCAATGAGCAGTTCTTC
CAISDPGRERNEQFF
>TRBV9|TRBJ2-3|TRBD2|once
TGTGCCAGCAGCGTAGGAGGGAGGCGGGAGATAACAGATACGCAGTATTTT
CASSVGGRREITDTQYF
>TRBV28|TRBJ2-1|NA|NA
TGTGCCAGCCAGGGGCCTCCCTACAATGAGCAGTTCTTC
CASQGPPYNEQFF
>TRBV18|TRBJ2-1|NA|NA
TGTGCCAGCTCACGGAGTTACAATGAGCAGTTCTTC
CASSRSYNEQFF
>TRBV3-1/TRBV3-2|TRBJ1-2|NA|NA
TGTGCCAGCAGCCAAGCGGGTCGGGACTATGGCTACACCTTC
CASSQAGRDYGYTF
>TRBV27|TRBJ1-2|NA|once
TGTGCCAGCAGTTCCCAGAAGTACACCTATGGCTACACCTTC
CASSSQKYTYGYTF
>TRBV5-5|TRBJ2-3|TRBD1|NA
TGTGCCAGCAGCTCTGGACAGGGTCCCGATACGCAGTATTTT
CASSSGQGPDTQYF
>TRBV6-5|TRBJ1-1|NA|NA
TGTGCCAGCAGTTGGGCCTCGATGAACACTGAAGCTTTCTTT
CASSWASMNTEAFF
>TRBV7-2|TRBJ1-3|NA|once
TGTGCCAGCAGCTTAGTCCAGGGATCGGGAAACACCATATATTTT
CASSLVQGSGNTIYF